One sample yielded the 21 T cell receptor beta chains listed below, sequenced in a study of CD8+CD57+ T cells in acquired aplastic anemia. Genomic DNA, serving as template, underwent TCR beta VDJ and CDR3 profiling. TCRdb reanalysed the reads using MiXCR and keeps one entry per CDR3 protein. In the table there are under 350,000 distinct CDR3 sequences, roughly half of which are singletons. Sequenced: sorted CD4+, CD8+, or CD8+CD57+ T cells (not recorded which) from PBMCs. These receptors were taken from a human donor with severe aplastic anemia or a healthy control (not recorded which).

The V gene is TRBV2, the J gene TRBJ2-1; D gene unclear. This CDR3 contains 15 residues. The germline V and J ends were trimmed by 7 bases and 5 bases, with 18 bases remaining between them. Germline V gene sequence: CDR1 SNHLY, CDR2 FYNNEI. As DNA, the CDR3 is TGTGCCAGCACTGGGCAGCCGAGTAATAACAATGAGCAGTTCTTC. This translates into CASTGQPSNNNEQFF.

J is TRBJ2-3 and V is TRBV7-3; 12 nucleotides align to TRBD2. Germline lookup yields CDR1 SGHTA and CDR2 FQGTGA. This CDR3 is 17 amino acids long. The V gene end was trimmed by 5 bases and the J gene end by 4 bases; junction bases not matched to a gene: 10. The CDR3 bases are TGTGCCAGCAGCCAAGGTCGGGCTAGCGGGGGGGCAGATACGCAGTATTTT. Translated, it gives CASSQGRASGGADTQYF.

The genes are TRBV12-3 or TRBV12-4 and TRBJ2-5; 10 nucleotides align to TRBD2. V was clipped by 6 bases and J by 1 base; unmatched bases: 8. The CDR3 totals 16 residues. Here the CDR3 DNA reads TGTGCCAGCAGACCTCTAGCGGGAGCCGGCCAAGAGACCCAGTACTTC. It specifies CASRPLAGAGQETQYF.

In nucleotides, the CDR3 is TGTGCCAGTAGTATAGTAGACTGGGGGACTGAAGCTTTCTTT. Translated, it gives CASSIVDWGTEAFF. The rearrangement uses TRBV19 and TRBJ1-1; D is possibly TRBD1 (5 bases). Germline CDR1 is LNHDA and CDR2 is SQIVND (reference sequence). This CDR3 contains 14 residues. V lost 1 base and J 5 bases, leaving 11 bases between the germline ends.

This clonotype was seen at least ten times. The chain recombines TRBV7-2 with TRBJ1-5; TRBD1 is a possible D gene (5 bases). Between the trimmed V and J ends, which lost 1 base and 0 bases, there was a span of 13 bases. The CDR3 has 17 amino acids. CDR1 SGHTA and CDR2 FQGNSA come from the germline V gene. For the CDR3, the DNA is TGTGCCAGCAGCTTAGGGTCAGGGATTTATAGCAATCAGCCCCAGCATTTT. It yields the protein CASSLGSGIYSNQPQHF.

This clonotype was counted between two and nine times. The V and J genes are TRBV29-1 and TRBJ1-4, with D possibly TRBD1 on 5 matching bases. Trimming removed 6 bases from V and 7 bases from J, with 18 bases in between. This CDR3 has 14 residues. From germline, CDR1 is SQVTM and CDR2 ANQGSEA. This CDR3 reads CSVADRGITEKLFF. CDR3 in DNA: TGCAGCGTCGCAGACAGAGGAATAACTGAAAAACTGTTTTTT.

In its sample, this clonotype was seen many times. V is TRBV5-1 and J is TRBJ1-2; 12 positions match TRBD1. CDR3 length: 14 amino acids. With 4 bases clipped from V and 4 bases from J, the junction kept 2 bases outside the gene matches. Germline CDR1 SGHRS, CDR2 YFSETQ. The chain's CDR3 is CASSTGQGAYGYTF. CDR3 DNA: TGCGCCAGCAGCACGGGACAGGGGGCCTATGGCTACACCTTC.

A few counts support this clonotype. The gene calls are TRBV7-9 and TRBJ2-3, with 10 bases matching TRBD2. This CDR3 spans 15 amino acids. V lost 1 base and J lost 9; bases outside the gene matches: 7. Germline CDR1 and CDR2: SEHNR and FQNEAQ (reference sequence). DNA of the CDR3: TGTGCCAGCAGCTTAGACCTAGCGGGGGTAGAAACGCAGTATTTT. As protein: CASSLDLAGVETQYF.

This clonotype was detected ten times or more. The chain couples TRBV6-6 to TRBJ1-6; a possible D gene is TRBD1 (5 bases). Looked up from germline, CDR1 is MNHNY and CDR2 is SVGAGI (reference sequence). The V end was cut by 2 bases, the J end by 7 bases, with 12 bases between. This CDR3 has 15 amino acids. Written as DNA, the CDR3 is TGTGCCAGCAGTTACCAGCAGGGCTTAAATTCACCCCTCCACTTT. Its protein product is CASSYQQGLNSPLHF.

This clonotype was detected once. The chain recombines TRBV14 with TRBJ2-1; no clear D. Germline CDR1 reads SGHDN; CDR2 reads FVKESK. V was clipped by 1 base and J by 9 bases, with 13 bases between them. The CDR3 extends over 14 amino acids. The CDR3 spells CASSQGYGSGEQFF. Here the CDR3 DNA reads TGTGCCAGCAGCCAAGGGTACGGATCGGGTGAGCAGTTCTTC.

As for this clonotype: This CDR3 fails to terminate in the conserved phenylalanine or tryptophan, so it likely reflects a read error. The chain has TRBV7-9 and TRBJ1-2; D remains ambiguous. Per the germline V gene, CDR1 is SEHNR and CDR2 is FQNEAQ (reference sequence). This CDR3 region has 14 residues. With 3 bases removed from V and 6 bases from J, the gap between germline ends came to 14 bases. CDR3 amino acids: CASSFVPGNDGYTL. The CDR3 region has the DNA TGTGCCAGCAGCTTCGTACCGGGTAATGATGGCTACACCCTC.

V usage is TRBV4-2 and J usage is TRBJ2-7; weak D call: TRBD1 (7 bases). CDR1 and CDR2 (germline): LGHNA, YNFKEQ. V was pared by 4 bases and J by 4 bases, with 17 bases between. The CDR3 loop spans 15 amino acids. This chain's CDR3 is CASSPRGGGGYEQYF. As DNA, the CDR3 is TGTGCCAGCAGCCCAAGAGGAGGGGGCGGGTACGAGCAGTACTTC.

The chain combines TRBV5-4 with TRBJ2-5; D possibly matches TRBD1 or TRBD2 (6 bases each). From germline, CDR1 is SGHNT and CDR2 YYREEE (reference sequence). This CDR3 spans 17 amino acids. The V gene lost 6 bases and the J gene lost 5 bases, with 26 bases spanning the gap. The DNA of the CDR3 is TGTGCCAGCAACACCCCGGCCGGGGGAGGCCAGGGGGAGACCCAGTACTTC. Translating it yields CASNTPAGGGQGETQYF.

This clonotype was detected a few times. This chain connects TRBV2 to TRBJ1-2; the match to TRBD1 covers 7 bases. CDR3 size: 11 residues. From germline, CDR1 is SNHLY and CDR2 FYNNEI. V lost 9 bases and J lost 3; bases outside the gene matches: 1. The CDR3 DNA reads as TGTGCCAGTGACAGGGACTATGGCTACACCTTC. Protein sequence: CASDRDYGYTF.

This clonotype was counted a few times. The J gene is TRBJ1-5, the V gene TRBV28; D may be TRBD1 (5 bases). V was shortened by 3 bases and J by 5 bases, with 11 bases between the two germline ends. Germline V gene sequence: CDR1 MDHEN, CDR2 SYDVKM. The CDR3 totals 14 residues. For the CDR3, the DNA is TGTGCCAGCAGTTTCGACAGCACATATCAGCCCCAGCATTTT. It specifies CASSFDSTYQPQHF.

This clonotype was recorded many times. J is TRBJ1-5 and V is TRBV10-3; D is perhaps TRBD1 (5 bases). The ends were cut back, 0 bases at V and 2 bases at J, with 11 bases in the middle. This CDR3 contains 16 residues. In germline, CDR1 is ENHRY, CDR2 SYGVKD. The DNA of the CDR3 is TGTGCCATCAGTGAGTCGGGTGGGGCCGGCAATCAGCCCCAGCATTTT. It translates to CAISESGGAGNQPQHF.

The J gene is TRBJ2-2, the V gene TRBV2; the D gene is possibly TRBD1 (5 bases). This CDR3 comprises 16 residues. In germline, CDR1 is SNHLY, CDR2 FYNNEI. V was cut by 8 bases and J by 0 bases, with 16 bases left in between. CDR3 protein: CASGQRAAANTGELFF. CDR3 bases: TGTGCCAGCGGACAAAGGGCTGCCGCGAACACCGGGGAGCTGTTTTTT.

This clonotype appeared many times. The rearrangement joins TRBV7-6 to TRBJ1-1; D may be TRBD1 (5 bases). Per the germline V gene, CDR1 is SGHVS and CDR2 is FNYEAQ. There are 14 residues in the CDR3. V shed 6 bases and J shed 5 bases, with 16 bases lying between them. Here the CDR3 reads CASSKTGTETEAFF. The CDR3 coding sequence is TGTGCCAGCAGTAAGACTGGGACCGAAACTGAAGCTTTCTTT.

The sample holds many counts of this clonotype. V usage is TRBV20-1 and J usage is TRBJ2-5, with 11 bases fitting TRBD2. Germline loops: CDR1 DFQATT, CDR2 SNEGSKA (reference sequence). J lost 5 bases, V lost 1 base, and 6 bases had no gene match. This CDR3 contains 15 residues. CDR3 in DNA: TGCAGTGCTAGAGGGTCTAGCGGGGGGCGTGAGACCCAGTACTTC. Residues: CSARGSSGGRETQYF.

The chain joins TRBV6-6 to TRBJ2-5; no definite D call. CDR3 length equals 13 residues. Germline V gene data show CDR1 as MNHNY and CDR2 as SVGAGI (reference sequence). Trimming left V 6 bases short and J 0 bases short, with 8 bases between. CDR3 nucleotide sequence: TGTGCCAGCAGGCCAAGTTACCAAGAGACCCAGTACTTC. It is translated as CASRPSYQETQYF.

The chain links TRBV2 to TRBJ2-3; TRBD1 matches at 7 bases. Germline CDR1 SNHLY, CDR2 FYNNEI. Losses at the gene ends were 4 bases for V and 0 bases for J; bases not matched to a gene: 4. CDR3 length: 15 residues. The CDR3 DNA reads TGTGCCAGCAGTGGAGGGGGCGAGAGCACAGATACGCAGTATTTT. Translation: CASSGGGESTDTQYF.